Presented here are 28 T cell receptor beta chains from one specimen sequenced in a study of T cell responses to AZD1222 COVID-19 vaccine. Repertoires were generated with immunoSEQ multiplex PCR, while TCRdb's copy carries only in-frame clones and drops some. Of approximately 130,000 clones listed, nearly 90% are singletons. Sequencing used peripheral blood, obtained 28 days after the second AZD1222 dose. Receptors were obtained from an adult who received the AZD1222 COVID-19 vaccine.

V is TRBV2 and J is TRBJ2-7; maybe TRBD1 (6 bases). V was trimmed by 6 bases and J by 7 bases, leaving 19 bases between them. CDR3 length: 14 amino acids. Per germline, CDR1 SNHLY and CDR2 FYNNEI. Here the CDR3 reads CASSGFRTEAEQYF. The CDR3 bases are TGTGCCAGCAGCGGCTTTAGGACAGAGGCGGAGCAGTACTTC.

The rearrangement links TRBV2 to TRBJ1-4; D call uncertain. From germline, CDR1 is SNHLY and CDR2 FYNNEI. The CDR3 totals 14 residues. Trimming left V 8 bases short and J 0 bases short, with 10 bases between. The CDR3 spells CASDQTATNEKLFF. CDR3 sequence (DNA): TGTGCCAGCGACCAGACGGCAACTAATGAAAAACTGTTTTTT.

There are a few counts of this clone. This sequence joins TRBV28 and TRBJ1-2; the D gene is possibly TRBD1 (5 bases). The CDR3 length is 11 residues. Trimming took 7 bases from V and 2 from J, leaving 5 bases between them. Germline V gene sequence: CDR1 MDHEN, CDR2 SYDVKM. CDR3 region: CASTGNYGYTF. The CDR3, as DNA: TGTGCCAGCACAGGGAACTATGGCTACACCTTC.

V and J are TRBV19 and TRBJ1-2; D is unclear. V was clipped by 2 bases and J by 2 bases, with 9 bases between them. The germline gives CDR1 LNHDA, CDR2 SQIVND (reference sequence). The CDR3 length is 14 residues. The CDR3 reads CASSIFPENYGYTF. The CDR3 DNA follows: TGTGCCAGTAGTATATTCCCAGAGAACTATGGCTACACCTTC.

The gene calls are TRBV9 and TRBJ2-3, with a weak D call TRBD2 (5 bases). The V gene lost 3 bases and the J gene lost 0 bases, with 8 bases spanning the gap. This CDR3 region has 14 residues. Germline CDR1 and CDR2: SGDLS and YYNGEE. CDR3 loop: CASSERGSTDTQYF. For the CDR3, the DNA is TGTGCCAGCAGCGAGAGAGGGAGCACAGATACGCAGTATTTT. The complete variable domain, with remaining parts taken from reference TRBV9 and TRBJ2-3, reads DSGVTQTPKHLITATGQRVTLRCSPRSGDLSVYWYQQSLDQGLQFLIQYYNGEERAKGNILERFSAQQFPDLHSELNLSSLELGDSALYFCASSERGSTDTQYFGPGTRLTVL.

The rearrangement joins TRBV12-3 or TRBV12-4 to TRBJ2-1, with D unresolved. The CDR3 consists of 11 residues. Trimming stripped 5 bases from V and 7 bases from J, with 6 bases between. In DNA, the CDR3 is TGTGCCAGCAGTATACAAAATGAGCAGTTCTTC. Translating it yields CASSIQNEQFF.

This clone showed up just a few times. The rearrangement links TRBV2 to TRBJ1-1; 12 bases line up with TRBD1. Germline CDR1 reads SNHLY; CDR2 reads FYNNEI. Trimming cost V 9 bases and J 0 bases; bases outside gene matches: 8. The CDR3 is made up of 16 amino acids. CDR3 DNA: TGTGCCAGGTCGGGGACAGGGGGCATTATGAACACTGAAGCTTTCTTT. Translating gives CARSGTGGIMNTEAFF. The full variable domain, rest sourced from reference TRBV2 and TRBJ1-1, is EPEVTQTPSHQVTQMGQEVILRCVPISNHLYFYWYRQILGQKVEFLVSFYNNEISEKSEIFDDQFSVERPDGSNFTLKIRSTKLEDSAMYFCARSGTGGIMNTEAFFGQGTRLTVV.

The CDR3 DNA reads TGTGCCAGCAGCTTGATGCTCTACAATGAGCAGTTCTTC. Translation: CASSLMLYNEQFF. The chain couples TRBV7-2 to TRBJ2-1; no clear D gene. This CDR3 region has 13 residues. V was trimmed by 3 bases and J by 3 bases, leaving 6 bases between them. Germline assignment: CDR1 SGHTA and CDR2 FQGNSA.

The gene calls are TRBV18 and TRBJ2-1; 10 bases fit TRBD2. Per germline, CDR1 KGHSH and CDR2 LQKENI. The trim removed 5 bases at V and 2 bases at J, leaving 15 bases unmatched. CDR3 length equals 19 residues. CDR3 DNA: TGTGCCAGCTCATCAACCACGGTTAGCGGGGGGTACACCTACAATGAGCAGTTCTTC. This gives the protein CASSSTTVSGGYTYNEQFF.

This sequence joins TRBV6-6 and TRBJ1-1, with D hard to call. The CDR3 covers 13 residues. V was pared by 7 bases and J by 5 bases, with 14 bases between. The germline V gene encodes CDR1 MNHNY and CDR2 SVGAGI (reference sequence). The CDR3 bases are TGTGCCAGCATCGTCGGAGGAGAGACTGAAGCTTTCTTT. Translation: CASIVGGETEAFF.

The V call is TRBV18, the J call TRBJ1-1, with D hard to call. Germline V gene sequence: CDR1 KGHSH, CDR2 LQKENI. CDR3 length equals 15 residues. V was clipped by 1 base and J by 0 bases, with 9 bases between them. CDR3 sequence reads: CASSPQYRLNTEAFF. In DNA, the CDR3 is TGTGCCAGCTCACCACAGTACAGACTGAACACTGAAGCTTTCTTT.

The chain is built from TRBV19 and TRBJ1-4; D is unresolved. V lost 4 bases, J lost 1 base, and 7 bases lay in between. Germline V gene data show CDR1 as LNHDA and CDR2 as SQIVND (reference sequence). The CDR3 runs 14 residues. The CDR3 is CASSNWETNEKLFF. CDR3 DNA sequence: TGTGCCAGTAGTAATTGGGAAACTAATGAAAAACTGTTTTTT.

The rearrangement joins TRBV6-5 to TRBJ1-2, with D maybe TRBD1 (5 bases). Germline lookup yields CDR1 MNHEY and CDR2 SVGAGI. V lost 6 bases, J lost 6 bases, and 11 bases lay in between. The CDR3 consists of 12 residues. CDR3 sequence reads: CASRVWGHGYTF. The CDR3 nucleotides read TGTGCCAGCAGGGTATGGGGACATGGCTACACCTTC.

The chain carries TRBV10-3 and TRBJ1-5; no reliable D call. The V gene lost 0 bases and the J gene lost 0 bases, with 6 bases spanning the gap. This CDR3 has 15 residues. Germline V CDR1 and CDR2: ENHRY, SYGVKD. The CDR3 is CAISESGDSNQPQHF. The CDR3 nucleotides read TGTGCCATCAGTGAGTCTGGAGATAGCAATCAGCCCCAGCATTTT.

In its sample, this clone was seen once. The V call is TRBV15, the J call TRBJ1-3, with D unclear. Trimming took 7 bases from V and 0 from J, leaving 4 bases between them. The CDR3 is 12 amino acids. CDR1 and CDR2 (germline): LNHNV, YYDKDF (reference sequence). CDR3: CATKDSGNTIYF. As DNA, the CDR3 is TGTGCCACCAAAGACTCTGGAAACACCATATATTTT. The variable domain in full, completed from reference TRBV15 and TRBJ1-3, reads DAMVIQNPRYQVTQFGKPVTLSCSQTLNHNVMYWYQQKSSQAPKLLFHYYDKDFNNEADTPDNFQSRRPNTSFCFLDIRSPGLGDTAMYLCATKDSGNTIYFGEGSWLTVV.

J is TRBJ2-1 and V is TRBV10-3, with a possible D match to TRBD2 (6 bases). Germline V CDR1 and CDR2: ENHRY, SYGVKD. V was clipped by 3 bases and J by 5 bases, with 14 bases between them. The CDR3 has 15 amino acids. CDR3 protein: CAISEYSGDDNEQFF. Written as DNA, the CDR3 is TGTGCCATCAGTGAATACTCGGGGGACGACAATGAGCAGTTCTTC.

The J gene is TRBJ1-2, the V gene TRBV3-1 (or the pseudogene TRBV3-2), with D unclear. The CDR3 runs to 13 residues. Germline V gene sequence: CDR1 LGHDT, CDR2 YNNKEL (reference sequence). V was clipped by 3 bases and J by 3 bases, with 8 bases between them. CDR3 coding DNA: TGTGCCAGCAGCCACGGACGGCACTATGGCTACACCTTC. Amino acid sequence: CASSHGRHYGYTF.

This chain links TRBV7-8 with TRBJ1-4, with TRBD1 identical over 7 bases. The CDR3 runs 16 residues. V lost 1 base and J lost 8; bases outside the gene matches: 10. Per the germline V gene, CDR1 is SGHVS and CDR2 is FQNEAQ. The CDR3 bases are TGTGCCAGCAGCTTAGGACCACAGGGGAATCAGGAAAAACTGTTTTTT. Encoded protein: CASSLGPQGNQEKLFF.

V is TRBV4-3 and J is TRBJ1-4; 8 bases are a match to TRBD1. The CDR3 sequence is 15 residues long. The V and J ends lost 6 bases and 3 bases, in that order; junction bases with no gene match: 6. CDR1 is LGHNA and CDR2 is YSLEER in the germline V gene. The CDR3 loop is CASRDSGQANEKLFF. The CDR3 DNA reads as TGCGCCAGCAGGGATTCGGGACAGGCTAATGAAAAACTGTTTTTT.

This clone was picked up a small number of times. The chain couples TRBV29-1 to TRBJ1-2, with 7 bases that match TRBD1. The CDR3 is made up of 11 amino acids. Germline V gene data show CDR1 as SQVTM and CDR2 as ANQGSEA. The V gene end was trimmed by 8 bases and the J gene end by 6 bases; junction bases not matched to a gene: 6. In DNA, the CDR3 is TGCAGCTTCTCCAGGGGGGATGGCTACACCTTC. Encoded protein: CSFSRGDGYTF.

The chain is built from TRBV4-3 and TRBJ2-7, with D possibly TRBD1 on 6 matching bases. The CDR3 length is 15 residues. V was pared by 0 bases and J by 5 bases, with 14 bases between. Looked up from germline, CDR1 is LGHNA and CDR2 is YSLEER. The CDR3 DNA sequence: TGCGCCAGCAGCCAAGAAGGGGGTAAGCCGGACGAGCAGTACTTC. Translation gives CASSQEGGKPDEQYF.

The gene calls are TRBV5-1 and TRBJ2-1; D unresolved. Germline V gives CDR1 SGHRS, CDR2 YFSETQ. Deletions cut 0 bases from V and 7 bases from J, with 17 bases between. The CDR3 is 16 amino acids. The DNA for the CDR3 is TGCGCCAGCAGCTTGGCTATGATCGCCACCCGAAATGAGCAGTTCTTC. Translation: CASSLAMIATRNEQFF.

The rearrangement uses TRBV6-5 and TRBJ2-3, with D uncertain. The V end was cut by 4 bases, the J end by 2 bases, with 10 bases between. This CDR3 comprises 14 residues. Germline lookup yields CDR1 MNHEY and CDR2 SVGAGI. The CDR3, as DNA: TGTGCCAGCAGTTCACTGGACGTCACAGATACGCAGTATTTT. Amino acids: CASSSLDVTDTQYF.

CDR3 DNA: TGTGCCAGCTCACCACCGTCCACTAGTTTCACAGATACGCAGTATTTT. It translates to CASSPPSTSFTDTQYF. The chain recombines TRBV18 with TRBJ2-3; D possibly corresponds to TRBD2 (5 bases). The germline V gene encodes CDR1 KGHSH and CDR2 LQKENI. V dropped 0 bases and J dropped 2 bases, with 12 bases sitting between them. This CDR3 is 16 amino acids long.

In this sample, this clone turned up a few times. The genes are TRBV6-2 or TRBV6-3 and TRBJ1-1; D call uncertain. The CDR3 spans 14 residues. Germline CDR1 MNHEY, CDR2 SVGEGT. Trimming cost V 2 bases and J 3 bases, with 10 bases left between them. This CDR3 is CASSYGVGYTEAFF. CDR3 nucleotides: TGTGCCAGCAGTTACGGGGTCGGTTACACTGAAGCTTTCTTT.

The chain combines TRBV4-1 with TRBJ2-3; TRBD1 aligns across 10 bases. Unmatched junction bases numbered 5, after V lost 4 bases and J lost 4 bases. The CDR3 totals 15 residues. Germline-derived CDR1 and CDR2 are MGHRA and YSYEKL. CDR3 loop: CASSLRDRGADTQYF. CDR3 nucleotides: TGCGCCAGCAGCCTCCGGGACAGGGGCGCAGATACGCAGTATTTT.

The rearrangement uses TRBV19 and TRBJ2-1; D remains unclear. This CDR3 region has 16 residues. Trimming removed 0 bases at V and 0 bases at J, with 9 bases between. CDR1 and CDR2 (germline): LNHDA, SQIVND (reference sequence). CDR3: CASSIDGQSSYNEQFF. CDR3 coding DNA: TGTGCCAGTAGTATAGATGGGCAAAGCTCCTACAATGAGCAGTTCTTC. Drawing the rest from reference TRBV19 and TRBJ2-1, the complete variable domain is DGGITQSPKYLFRKEGQNVTLSCEQNLNHDAMYWYRQDPGQGLRLIYYSQIVNDFQKGDIAEGYSVSREKKESFPLTVTSAQKNPTAFYLCASSIDGQSSYNEQFFGPGTRLTVL.

The chain combines TRBV11-2 with TRBJ1-1, with D hard to call. Germline CDR1 SGHAT, CDR2 FQNNGV. Trimming stripped 0 bases from V and 1 base from J, with 9 bases between. This CDR3 region has 15 residues. The CDR3 loop is CASSLDPGTNTEAFF. CDR3 nucleotide sequence: TGTGCCAGCAGCTTAGATCCGGGAACGAACACTGAAGCTTTCTTT.